Below are 5 T cell receptor beta chains sequenced from a single sample in a study of blood T cell repertoires in COVID-19. Profiled with immunoSEQ multiplex PCR; TCRdb holds only in-frame clones, not every one. The sample lists about 72,000 clones, 70% to 90% occurring once. Input material: peripheral blood. The receptors stem from a man aged 50 or older with acute or convalescent COVID-19.

The rearrangement links TRBV19 to TRBJ2-5, with 9 bases lining up with TRBD1. V was clipped by 3 bases and J by 5 bases; unmatched bases: 4. CDR1 and CDR2 (germline): LNHDA, SQIVND (reference sequence). This CDR3 spans 14 amino acids. CDR3 in amino acids: CASSITGGHETQYF. In nucleotides, the CDR3 is TGTGCCAGTAGTATTACAGGGGGCCACGAGACCCAGTACTTC.

V is TRBV5-1 and J is TRBJ2-2; the match to TRBD1 covers 8 bases. CDR1 and CDR2 from the germline V gene are SGHRS and YFSETQ. Germline trimming cut 0 bases from V and 2 bases from J; bases unmatched to any gene: 3. The CDR3 is 16 amino acids. The CDR3 here is CASSLATGGNTGELFF. The DNA of the CDR3 is TGCGCCAGCAGCTTGGCAACAGGGGGAAACACCGGGGAGCTGTTTTTT.

A single count supports this clone. The chain couples TRBV11-2 to TRBJ1-5, with D maybe TRBD1 (6 bases). In germline, CDR1 is SGHAT, CDR2 FQNNGV. The CDR3 has 15 amino acids. V was trimmed by 3 bases and J by 6 bases, leaving 15 bases between them. The CDR3 spells CASSLTYRAGQPQHF. The CDR3 region has the DNA TGTGCCAGCAGCTTGACTTACAGGGCCGGTCAGCCCCAGCATTTT.

V gene TRBV12-5 combines with J gene TRBJ1-1; the D gene is possibly TRBD1 (5 bases). Trimming cost V 5 bases and J 7 bases, with 20 bases left between them. Germline CDR1 LGHNT, CDR2 FRNRAP. This CDR3 is built from 15 residues. CDR3 DNA: TGTGCTAGTGGTACCCTTCTACGGGGGGTTGGTGAAGCTTTCTTT. Encoded protein: CASGTLLRGVGEAFF.

V and J are TRBV28 and TRBJ2-3; 7 bases line up with TRBD1. The CDR3 sequence is 15 residues long. Trimming at V came to 3 bases and at J to 4 bases, leaving 7 bases not matched to a gene. Germline values: CDR1 MDHEN, CDR2 SYDVKM. As DNA, the CDR3 is TGTGCCAGCAGTTTTGAGCTCACAGGGGCAGATACGCAGTATTTT. Translated: CASSFELTGADTQYF.